This T cell receptor beta chain was profiled in a study of Ad26.COV2.S vaccination and SARS-CoV-2 variants. Study details: The trial was COV1001 and the donor's arm was Ad26.COV2.S.

The treatment was: around 19 received Ad26.COV2.S at low or high dose, single or two shots; 5 received placebo; per-sample allocation not given. Material that was analyzed had been drawn on day 63 after the first vaccine or placebo injection. Germline CDR1 is SNHLY and CDR2 is FYNNEI. Between the trimmed V and J ends, which lost 6 bases and 5 bases, there was a span of 16 bases. CDR3 length equals 14 residues. Some clones are missing from TCRdb's copy, which holds only in-frame ones; the method was immunoSEQ multiplex PCR. Of about 400,000 clones listed, about 88% are singletons. The chain has TRBV2 and TRBJ2-5; D might be TRBD2 (5 bases). The receptor was isolated from a person aged 18-60 years who received the Ad26.COV2.S COVID-19 vaccine or a placebo. Here the sequenced sample was peripheral blood, taken in a trial of Ad26.COV2.S vaccine versus placebo. DNA of the CDR3: TGTGCCAGCAGCGAGGTAACTCGAGGGGAGACCCAGTACTTC. Translation: CASSEVTRGETQYF.